This TCR beta chain was captured by sequencing in a study of blood T cell repertoires in COVID-19. Whole-study context: Donors in the United States, Italy and Spain gave samples during acute or convalescent COVID-19. Sources were T cells, B-cell-depleted T cells, or PBMCs; the material itself was cDNA or gDNA.

Original analysis: Reference gene primer amplification gave nucleated cell count estimates. TCRdb keeps only in-frame clones here, not all; method: immunoSEQ multiplex PCR. The V and J calls and clone size were taken over from that table, and D and trimming were inferred from the DNA. The sample has under 250,000 clones, over 70% seen once; the top ten hold roughly 7.9%. Material: peripheral blood. This sequence originates from an elderly woman with acute or convalescent COVID-19.

DNA for the CDR3: TGCGCCAGCAGCTTGGGATCTAAAGGGGACACTGAAGCTTTCTTT. Its protein product is CASSLGSKGDTEAFF. The rearrangement links TRBV5-1 to TRBJ1-1, with TRBD1 as a possible D gene (5 bases). Germline CDR1 SGHRS, CDR2 YFSETQ. Trimming took 0 bases from V and 3 from J, leaving 12 bases between them. This CDR3 has 15 residues.